The sequence of this T cell receptor beta chain was determined in a study of T cell responses to AZD1222 COVID-19 vaccine. Using immunoSEQ multiplex PCR, the repertoire was profiled, and TCRdb retains in-frame clones only, with some absent. In the table there are approximately 50,000 clones, about 86% of which are singletons. Concerning this clone: Its cognate antigen is unknown.

CDR3 length: 13 amino acids. CDR1 is SGHTA and CDR2 is FQGTGA in the germline V gene. The ends were cut back, 4 bases at V and 4 bases at J, with 8 bases in the middle. Study-wide results and caveats: Regions 160-218 and 743-854 dominated among vaccine-associated CD4 TCRs spanning spike. Possibly, clonal diversity was underestimated; donors were largely white British and included more females. Seropositive AZD1222 recipients at baseline numbered only 6 or 7. When two AZD1222 doses had been given, Spike-specific TCR breadth and depth rose.

The material was peripheral blood, obtained 28 days after the second AZD1222 dose. The source is an adult who received the AZD1222 COVID-19 vaccine. V usage is TRBV7-3 and J usage is TRBJ1-3; D not certain. CDR3 nucleotide sequence: TGTGCCAGCAGCTCGGGAGGGGGAAACACCATATATTTT. Amino acid sequence: CASSSGGGNTIYF.